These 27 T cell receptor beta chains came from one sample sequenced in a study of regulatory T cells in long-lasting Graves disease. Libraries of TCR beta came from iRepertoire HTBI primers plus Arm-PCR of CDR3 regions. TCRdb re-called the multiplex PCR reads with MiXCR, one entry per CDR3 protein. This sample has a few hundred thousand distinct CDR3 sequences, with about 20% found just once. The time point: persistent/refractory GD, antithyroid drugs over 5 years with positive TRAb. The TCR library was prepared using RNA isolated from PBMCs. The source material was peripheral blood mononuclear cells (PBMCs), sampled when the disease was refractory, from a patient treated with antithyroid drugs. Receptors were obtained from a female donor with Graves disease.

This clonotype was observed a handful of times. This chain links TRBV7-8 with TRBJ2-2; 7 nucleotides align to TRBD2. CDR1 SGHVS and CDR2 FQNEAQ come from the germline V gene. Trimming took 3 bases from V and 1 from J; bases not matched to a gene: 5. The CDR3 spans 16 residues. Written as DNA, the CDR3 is TGTGCCAGCAGCTTTAGGGCTAGCGGGAACACCGGGGAGCTGTTTTTT. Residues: CASSFRASGNTGELFF.

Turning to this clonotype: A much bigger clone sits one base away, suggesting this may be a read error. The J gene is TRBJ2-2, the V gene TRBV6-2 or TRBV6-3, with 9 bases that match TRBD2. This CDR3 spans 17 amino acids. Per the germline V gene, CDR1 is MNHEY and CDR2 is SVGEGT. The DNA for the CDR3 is TGTGTCAGCAGTTTGGTACCTAGCGGGGATAACACCGGGGAGCTGTTTTTT. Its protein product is CVSSLVPSGDNTGELFF.

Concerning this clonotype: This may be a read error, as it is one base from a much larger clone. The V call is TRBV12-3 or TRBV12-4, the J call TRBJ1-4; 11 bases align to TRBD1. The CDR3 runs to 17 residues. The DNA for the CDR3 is TGTGCCAGCAGTTTATGGACAGGGGGCGTAGCTAATGAAGAACTGTTTTTT. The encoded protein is CASSLWTGGVANEELFF.

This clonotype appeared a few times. Here the CDR3 DNA reads TGTGCCAGCAGTCTTGACAGGGGGCGCCGGAACACTGAAGCTTTCTTT. Protein product: CASSLDRGRRNTEAFF. The rearrangement uses TRBV6-1 and TRBJ1-1; 10 nucleotides match TRBD1. Trimming removed 5 bases from V and 1 base from J; junction bases left unmatched: 7. The CDR3 loop spans 16 amino acids. Germline lookup yields CDR1 MNHNS and CDR2 SASEGT.

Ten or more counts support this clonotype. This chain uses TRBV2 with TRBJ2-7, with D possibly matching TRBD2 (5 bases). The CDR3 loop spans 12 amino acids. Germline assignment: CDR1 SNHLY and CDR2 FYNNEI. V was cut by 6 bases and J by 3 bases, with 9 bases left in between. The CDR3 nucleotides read TGTGCCAGCAGCCGCCGGGGCTACGAGCAGTACTTC. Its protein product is CASSRRGYEQYF.

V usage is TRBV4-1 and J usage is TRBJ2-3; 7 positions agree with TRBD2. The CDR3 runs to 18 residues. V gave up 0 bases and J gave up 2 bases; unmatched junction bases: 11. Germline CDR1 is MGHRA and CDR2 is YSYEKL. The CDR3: CASSQEGLAAIDTDTQYF. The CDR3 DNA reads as TGCGCCAGCAGCCAAGAAGGGCTAGCGGCAATTGACACAGATACGCAGTATTTT.

CDR3 coding DNA: TGTGCCAGCAGCCGAGACACAGGGTACCCTGAAGCTTTCTTT. This sequence encodes CASSRDTGYPEAFF. The chain recombines TRBV6-1 with TRBJ1-1, with a possible D match to TRBD1 (6 bases). The CDR3 runs 14 residues. Trimming took 6 bases from V and 6 from J, leaving 17 bases between them. CDR1 MNHNS and CDR2 SASEGT come from the germline V gene.

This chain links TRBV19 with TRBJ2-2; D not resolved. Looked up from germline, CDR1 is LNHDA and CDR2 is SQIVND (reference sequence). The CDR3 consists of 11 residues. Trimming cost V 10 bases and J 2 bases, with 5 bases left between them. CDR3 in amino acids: CATCNTGELFF. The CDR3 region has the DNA TGTGCCACCTGTAACACCGGGGAGCTGTTTTTT.

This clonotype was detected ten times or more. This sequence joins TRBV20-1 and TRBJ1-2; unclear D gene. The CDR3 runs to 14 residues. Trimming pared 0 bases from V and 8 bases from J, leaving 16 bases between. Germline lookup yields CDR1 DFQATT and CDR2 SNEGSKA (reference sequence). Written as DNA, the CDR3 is TGCAGTGCTAGAGACCCGAAGGGTTCGGGAGGCTACACCTTC. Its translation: CSARDPKGSGGYTF.

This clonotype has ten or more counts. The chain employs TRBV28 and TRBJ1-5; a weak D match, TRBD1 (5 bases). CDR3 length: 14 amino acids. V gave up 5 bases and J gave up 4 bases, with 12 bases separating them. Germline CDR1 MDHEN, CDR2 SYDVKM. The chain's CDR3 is CASSPAGWNQPQHF. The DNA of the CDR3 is TGTGCCAGCAGTCCCGCAGGGTGGAATCAGCCCCAGCATTTT.

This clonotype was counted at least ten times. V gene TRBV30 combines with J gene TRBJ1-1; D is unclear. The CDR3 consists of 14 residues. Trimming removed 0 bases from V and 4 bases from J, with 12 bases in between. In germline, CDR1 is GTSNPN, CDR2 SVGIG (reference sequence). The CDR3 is CAWSVGSFSTEAFF. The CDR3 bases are TGTGCCTGGAGTGTTGGGTCGTTCTCCACTGAAGCTTTCTTT.

CDR3 sequence: CASRATENIQYF. The CDR3 coding sequence is TGTGCCAGCAGAGCTACGGAAAACATTCAGTACTTC. The chain couples TRBV25-1 to TRBJ2-4; no firm D call. CDR3 length equals 12 residues. The germline CDR1 and CDR2 sequences are MGHDK and SYGVNS. Between the trimmed V and J ends, which lost 6 bases and 5 bases, there was a span of 8 bases. The entire variable domain, with the rest obtained from reference TRBV25-1 and TRBJ2-4, is as follows: EADIYQTPRYLVIGTGKKITLECSQTMGHDKMYWYQQDPGMELHLIHYSYGVNSTEKGDLSSESTVSRIRTEHFPLTLESARPSHTSQYLCASRATENIQYFGAGTRLSVL.

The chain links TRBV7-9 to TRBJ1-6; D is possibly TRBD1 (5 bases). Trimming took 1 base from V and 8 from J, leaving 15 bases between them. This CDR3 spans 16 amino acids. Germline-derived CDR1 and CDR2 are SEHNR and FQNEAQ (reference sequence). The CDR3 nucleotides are TGTGCCAGCAGCTTAGTGCCCGGAGGGGTCCATTCACCCCTCCACTTT. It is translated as CASSLVPGGVHSPLHF.

Here the CDR3 reads CASSIRTVGVGEQYF. The CDR3 DNA sequence: TGTGCCAGTAGTATCCGGACAGTCGGGGTGGGGGAGCAGTACTTC. This chain joins TRBV19 and TRBJ2-7; D might be TRBD1 (6 bases). The CDR3 has 15 residues. Germline V CDR1 and CDR2: LNHDA, SQIVND (reference sequence). V was cut by 3 bases and J by 7 bases, with 19 bases left in between.

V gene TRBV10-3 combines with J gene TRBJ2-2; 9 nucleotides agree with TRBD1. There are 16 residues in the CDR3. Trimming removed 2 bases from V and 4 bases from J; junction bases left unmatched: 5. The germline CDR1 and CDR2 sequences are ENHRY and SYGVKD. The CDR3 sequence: CAISEPGTGLTGELFF. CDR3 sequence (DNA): TGTGCCATCAGTGAGCCCGGGACAGGGCTCACCGGGGAGCTGTTTTTT.

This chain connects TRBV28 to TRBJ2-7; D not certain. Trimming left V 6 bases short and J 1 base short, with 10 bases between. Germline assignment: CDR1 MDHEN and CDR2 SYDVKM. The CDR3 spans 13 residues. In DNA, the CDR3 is TGTGCCAGCAGACGCGCGCAGTCCTACGAGCAGTACTTC. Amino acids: CASRRAQSYEQYF.

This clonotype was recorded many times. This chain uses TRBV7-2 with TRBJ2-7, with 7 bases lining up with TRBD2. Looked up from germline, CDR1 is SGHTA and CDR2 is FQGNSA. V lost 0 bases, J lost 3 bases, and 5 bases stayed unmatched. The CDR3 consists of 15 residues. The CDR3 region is CASSLALAGLYEQYF. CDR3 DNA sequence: TGTGCCAGCAGCTTAGCTTTAGCGGGCCTCTACGAGCAGTACTTC.

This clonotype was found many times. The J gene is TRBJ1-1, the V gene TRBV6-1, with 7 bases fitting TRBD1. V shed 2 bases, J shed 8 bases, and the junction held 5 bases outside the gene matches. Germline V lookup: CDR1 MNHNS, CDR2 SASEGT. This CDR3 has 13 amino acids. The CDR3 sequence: CASSEPRTGEAFF. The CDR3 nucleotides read TGTGCCAGCAGTGAACCGAGGACAGGCGAAGCTTTCTTT.

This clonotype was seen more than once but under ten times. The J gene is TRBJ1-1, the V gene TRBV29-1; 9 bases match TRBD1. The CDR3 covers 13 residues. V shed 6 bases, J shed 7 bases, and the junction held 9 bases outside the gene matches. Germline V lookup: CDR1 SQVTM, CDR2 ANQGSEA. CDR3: CSVQQGAVYEAFF. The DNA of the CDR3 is TGCAGCGTACAACAGGGGGCCGTCTATGAAGCTTTCTTT.

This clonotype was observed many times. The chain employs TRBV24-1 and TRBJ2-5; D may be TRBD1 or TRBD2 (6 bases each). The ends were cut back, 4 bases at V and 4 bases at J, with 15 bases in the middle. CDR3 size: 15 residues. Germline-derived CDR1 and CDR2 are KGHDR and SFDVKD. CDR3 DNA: TGTGCCACCAGTGACGCGGGGCAGGGGAGAGAGACCCAGTACTTC. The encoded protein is CATSDAGQGRETQYF.

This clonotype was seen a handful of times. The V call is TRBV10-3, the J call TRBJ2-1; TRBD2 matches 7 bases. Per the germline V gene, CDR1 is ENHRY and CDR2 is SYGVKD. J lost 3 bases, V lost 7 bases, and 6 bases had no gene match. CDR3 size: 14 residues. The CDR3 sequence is CAITSQRGYNEQFF. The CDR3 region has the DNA TGTGCCATCACTTCCCAGCGGGGCTACAATGAGCAGTTCTTC.

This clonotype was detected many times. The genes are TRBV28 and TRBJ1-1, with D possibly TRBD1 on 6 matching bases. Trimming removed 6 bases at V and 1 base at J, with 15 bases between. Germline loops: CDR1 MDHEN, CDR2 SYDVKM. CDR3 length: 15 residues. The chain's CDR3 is CASSSHGGTNTEAFF. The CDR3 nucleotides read TGTGCCAGCAGCTCCCATGGGGGCACGAACACTGAAGCTTTCTTT. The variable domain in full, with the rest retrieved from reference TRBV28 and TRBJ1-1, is DVKVTQSSRYLVKRTGEKVFLECVQDMDHENMFWYRQDPGLGLRLIYFSYDVKMKEKGDIPEGYSVSREKKERFSLILESASTNQTSMYLCASSSHGGTNTEAFFGQGTRLTVV.

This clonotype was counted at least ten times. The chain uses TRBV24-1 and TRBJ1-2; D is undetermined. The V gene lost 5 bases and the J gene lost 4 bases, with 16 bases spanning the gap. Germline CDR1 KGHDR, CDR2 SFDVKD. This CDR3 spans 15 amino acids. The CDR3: CATSGETPRGYGYTF. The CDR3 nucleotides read TGTGCCACCAGTGGGGAGACACCGAGAGGCTATGGCTACACCTTC.

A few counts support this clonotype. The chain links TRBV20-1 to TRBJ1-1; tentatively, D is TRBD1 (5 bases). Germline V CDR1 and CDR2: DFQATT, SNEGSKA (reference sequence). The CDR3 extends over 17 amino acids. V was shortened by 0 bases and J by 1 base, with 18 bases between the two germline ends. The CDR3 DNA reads TGCAGTGCTAGAGATTATAACAGGACCTACTGGAACACTGAAGCTTTCTTT. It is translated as CSARDYNRTYWNTEAFF.

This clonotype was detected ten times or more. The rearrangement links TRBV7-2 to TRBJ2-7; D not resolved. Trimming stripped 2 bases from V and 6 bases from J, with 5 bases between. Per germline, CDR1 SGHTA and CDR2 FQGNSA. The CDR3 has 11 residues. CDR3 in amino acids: CASSLHGEQYF. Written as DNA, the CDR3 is TGTGCCAGCAGCTTACACGGCGAGCAGTACTTC. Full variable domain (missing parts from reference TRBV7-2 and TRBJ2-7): GAGVSQSPSNKVTEKGKDVELRCDPISGHTALYWYRQSLGQGLEFLIYFQGNSAPDKSGLPSDRFSAERTGGSVSTLTIQRTQQEDSAVYLCASSLHGEQYFGPGTRLTVT.

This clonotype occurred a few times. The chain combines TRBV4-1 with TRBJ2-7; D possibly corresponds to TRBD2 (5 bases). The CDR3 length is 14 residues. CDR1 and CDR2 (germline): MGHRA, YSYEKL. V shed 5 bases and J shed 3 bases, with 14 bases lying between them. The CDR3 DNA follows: TGCGCCAGCAGCGCTACCATCGGGGTCTACGAGCAGTACTTC. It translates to CASSATIGVYEQYF.

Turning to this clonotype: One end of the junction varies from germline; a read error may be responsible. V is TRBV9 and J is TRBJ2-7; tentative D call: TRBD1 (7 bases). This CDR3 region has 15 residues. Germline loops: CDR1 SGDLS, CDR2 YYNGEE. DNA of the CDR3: TGTACCAGCAGCATAGGAGGGGGCGCGTCCTACGAGCAGTACTTC. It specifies CTSSIGGGASYEQYF.